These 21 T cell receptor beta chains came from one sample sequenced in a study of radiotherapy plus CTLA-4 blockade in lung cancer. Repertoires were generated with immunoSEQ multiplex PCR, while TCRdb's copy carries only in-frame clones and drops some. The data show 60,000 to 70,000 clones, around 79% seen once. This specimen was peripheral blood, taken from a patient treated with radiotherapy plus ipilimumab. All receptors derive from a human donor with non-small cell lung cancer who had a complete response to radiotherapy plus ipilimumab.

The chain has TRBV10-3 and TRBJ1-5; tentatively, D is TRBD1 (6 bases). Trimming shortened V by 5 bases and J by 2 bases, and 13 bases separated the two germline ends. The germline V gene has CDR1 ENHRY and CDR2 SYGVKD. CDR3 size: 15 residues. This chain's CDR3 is CAISMGHEGNQPQHF. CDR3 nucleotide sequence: TGTGCCATCAGTATGGGACACGAAGGCAATCAGCCCCAGCATTTT.

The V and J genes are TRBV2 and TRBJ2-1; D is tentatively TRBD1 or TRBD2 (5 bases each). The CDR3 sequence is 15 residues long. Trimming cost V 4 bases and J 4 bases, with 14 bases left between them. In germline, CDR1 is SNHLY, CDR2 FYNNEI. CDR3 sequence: CASSGEGEGYNEQFF. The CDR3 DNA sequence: TGTGCCAGCAGTGGCGAGGGAGAGGGGTACAATGAGCAGTTCTTC.

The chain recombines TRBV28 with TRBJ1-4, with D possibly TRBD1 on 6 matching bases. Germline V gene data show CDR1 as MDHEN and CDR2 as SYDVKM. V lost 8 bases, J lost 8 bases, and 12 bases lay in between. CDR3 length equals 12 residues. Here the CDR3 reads CASGNGGEKLFF. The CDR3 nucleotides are TGTGCCAGCGGCAACGGGGGCGAAAAACTGTTTTTT. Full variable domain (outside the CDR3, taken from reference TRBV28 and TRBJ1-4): DVKVTQSSRYLVKRTGEKVFLECVQDMDHENMFWYRQDPGLGLRLIYFSYDVKMKEKGDIPEGYSVSREKKERFSLILESASTNQTSMYLCASGNGGEKLFFGSGTQLSVL.

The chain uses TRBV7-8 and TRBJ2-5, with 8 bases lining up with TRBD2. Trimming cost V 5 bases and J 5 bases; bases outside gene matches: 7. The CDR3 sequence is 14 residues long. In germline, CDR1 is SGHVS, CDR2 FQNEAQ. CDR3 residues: CASSPTAGEETQYF. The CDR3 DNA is TGTGCCAGCAGCCCGACAGCGGGAGAGGAGACCCAGTACTTC.

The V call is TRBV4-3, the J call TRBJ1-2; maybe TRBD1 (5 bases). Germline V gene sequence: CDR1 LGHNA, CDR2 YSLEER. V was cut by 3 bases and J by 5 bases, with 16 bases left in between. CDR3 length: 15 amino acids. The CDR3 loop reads CASSQSRVSGYGYTF. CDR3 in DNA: TGCGCCAGCAGCCAGAGCAGGGTTAGCGGGTATGGCTACACCTTC.

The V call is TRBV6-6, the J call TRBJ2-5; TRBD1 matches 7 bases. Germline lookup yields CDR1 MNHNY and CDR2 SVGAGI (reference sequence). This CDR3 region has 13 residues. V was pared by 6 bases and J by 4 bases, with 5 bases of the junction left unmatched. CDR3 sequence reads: CASRSTGVETQYF. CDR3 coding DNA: TGTGCCAGCAGGTCAACAGGGGTAGAGACCCAGTACTTC.

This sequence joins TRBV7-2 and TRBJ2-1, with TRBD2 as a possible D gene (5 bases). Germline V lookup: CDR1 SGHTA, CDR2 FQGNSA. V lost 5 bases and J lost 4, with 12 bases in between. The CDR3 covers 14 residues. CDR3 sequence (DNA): TGTGCCAGCAGCCCCGGACTCGGATACAATGAGCAGTTCTTC. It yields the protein CASSPGLGYNEQFF.

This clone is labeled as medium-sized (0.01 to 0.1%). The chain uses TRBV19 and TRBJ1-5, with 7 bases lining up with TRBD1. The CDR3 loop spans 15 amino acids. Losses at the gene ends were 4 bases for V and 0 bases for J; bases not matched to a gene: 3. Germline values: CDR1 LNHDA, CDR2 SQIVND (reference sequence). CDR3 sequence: CASSTGGYSNQPQHF. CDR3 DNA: TGTGCCAGTAGTACAGGGGGATATAGCAATCAGCCCCAGCATTTT.

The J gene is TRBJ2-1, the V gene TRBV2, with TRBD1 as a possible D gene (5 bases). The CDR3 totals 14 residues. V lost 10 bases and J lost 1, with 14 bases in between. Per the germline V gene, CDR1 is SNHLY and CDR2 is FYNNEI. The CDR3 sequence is CANNDQGSYNEQFF. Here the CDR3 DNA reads TGTGCCAACAATGACCAGGGTTCCTACAATGAGCAGTTCTTC.

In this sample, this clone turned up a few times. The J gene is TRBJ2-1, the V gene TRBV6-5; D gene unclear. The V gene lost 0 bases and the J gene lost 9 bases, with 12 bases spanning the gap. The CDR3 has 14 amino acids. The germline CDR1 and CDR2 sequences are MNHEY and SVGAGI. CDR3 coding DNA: TGTGCCAGCAGTTACTCCCAGAGGAGTAGTGAGCAGTTCTTC. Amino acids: CASSYSQRSSEQFF.

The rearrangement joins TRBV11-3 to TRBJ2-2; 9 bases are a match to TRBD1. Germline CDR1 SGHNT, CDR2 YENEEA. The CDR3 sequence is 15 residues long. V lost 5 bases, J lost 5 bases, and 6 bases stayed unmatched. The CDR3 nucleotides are TGTGCCAGCAGCCAAGGGACAGGGTGGACCGGGGAGCTGTTTTTT. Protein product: CASSQGTGWTGELFF.

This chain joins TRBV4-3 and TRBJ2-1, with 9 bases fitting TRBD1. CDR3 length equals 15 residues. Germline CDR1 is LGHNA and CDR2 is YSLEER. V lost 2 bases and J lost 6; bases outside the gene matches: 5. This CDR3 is CASSQWDRELNEQFF. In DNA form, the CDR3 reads TGCGCCAGCAGCCAATGGGACAGGGAACTCAATGAGCAGTTCTTC.

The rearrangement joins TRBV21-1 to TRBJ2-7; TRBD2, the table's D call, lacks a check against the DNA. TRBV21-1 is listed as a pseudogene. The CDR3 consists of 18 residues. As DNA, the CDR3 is TGTGCCAGCAGCAAAGCCCCCAGACTAGCGGGAGGGCTGGGAGAGCAGTACGTC. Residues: CASSKAPRLAGGLGEQYV.

The CDR3 region has the DNA TGTGCCAGCAGCTACCAGAGTGGCAGGGGAGGAGCCGATACGCAGTATTTT. This gives the protein CASSYQSGRGGADTQYF. The V gene is TRBV7-2, the J gene TRBJ2-3; D is possibly TRBD1 or TRBD2 (6 bases each). This CDR3 contains 17 residues. Trimming stripped 4 bases from V and 6 bases from J, with 23 bases between. Germline lookup yields CDR1 SGHTA and CDR2 FQGNSA.

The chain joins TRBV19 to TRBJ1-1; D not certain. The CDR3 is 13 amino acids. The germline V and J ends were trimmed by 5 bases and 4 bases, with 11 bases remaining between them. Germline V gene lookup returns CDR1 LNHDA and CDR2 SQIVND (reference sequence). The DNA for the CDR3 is TGTGCCAGTAGTCCGCGGGGTGCCACTGAAGCTTTCTTT. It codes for CASSPRGATEAFF.

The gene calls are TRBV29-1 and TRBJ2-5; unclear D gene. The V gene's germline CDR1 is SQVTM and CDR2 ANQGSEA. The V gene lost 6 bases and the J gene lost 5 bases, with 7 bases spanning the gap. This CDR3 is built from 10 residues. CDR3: CSVTAETQYF. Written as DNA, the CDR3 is TGCAGCGTGACCGCGGAGACCCAGTACTTC.

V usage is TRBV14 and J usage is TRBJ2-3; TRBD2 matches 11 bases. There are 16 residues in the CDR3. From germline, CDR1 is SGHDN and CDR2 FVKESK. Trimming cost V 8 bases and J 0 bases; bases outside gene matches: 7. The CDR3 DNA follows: TGTGCCAGCGGTTGGGGACTAGCGGCTAGCACAGATACGCAGTATTTT. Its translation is CASGWGLAASTDTQYF.

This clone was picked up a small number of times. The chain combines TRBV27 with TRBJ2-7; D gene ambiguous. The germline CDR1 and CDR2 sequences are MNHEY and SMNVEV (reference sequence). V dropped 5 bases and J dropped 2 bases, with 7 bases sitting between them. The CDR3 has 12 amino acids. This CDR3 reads CASSTTPYEQYV. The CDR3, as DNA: TGTGCCAGCAGTACGACCCCCTACGAGCAGTACGTC.

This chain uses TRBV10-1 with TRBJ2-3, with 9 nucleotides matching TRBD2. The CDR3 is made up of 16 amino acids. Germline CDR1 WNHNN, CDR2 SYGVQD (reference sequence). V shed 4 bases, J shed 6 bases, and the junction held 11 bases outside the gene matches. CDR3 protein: CASSVDAGGLSDTQYF. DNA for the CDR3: TGCGCCAGCAGTGTTGATGCGGGAGGGCTTTCGGATACGCAGTATTTT.

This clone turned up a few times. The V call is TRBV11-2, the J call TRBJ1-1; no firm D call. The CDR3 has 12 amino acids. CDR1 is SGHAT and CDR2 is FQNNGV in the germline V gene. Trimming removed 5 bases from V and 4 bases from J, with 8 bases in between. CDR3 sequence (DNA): TGTGCCAGCAGCACCGTCGTCACTGAAGCTTTCTTT. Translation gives CASSTVVTEAFF.

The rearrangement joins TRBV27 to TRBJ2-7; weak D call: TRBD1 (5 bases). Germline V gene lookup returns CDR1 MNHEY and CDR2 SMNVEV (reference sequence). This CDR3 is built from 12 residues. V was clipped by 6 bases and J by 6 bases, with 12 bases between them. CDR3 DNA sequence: TGTGCCAGCAGCTATCAGGGTGGCGAGCAGTACTTC. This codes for CASSYQGGEQYF.